The 17 T cell receptor beta chains given below trace back to one sample, sequenced in a study of T-cell reconstitution after alpha-beta-depleted transplantation in children (dated by TCRdb to 2016 to 2018). Receptor libraries were prepared by PCR. Sequencing was performed on an Illumina HiSeq 2500. To normalize quantification of the TCRbeta repertoire, the TCR libraries were built with molecular barcoding that relied on unique molecular identifiers. In-frame beta chains were kept once TCRdb had trimmed the public reads at Q25 with fastp and called clones with MiXCR. When rows share a CDR3 protein, they turn into one entry using the most common DNA and genes. Here the sample has about a million distinct CDR3 sequences; about 31% occur a single time. The ten largest clones represent roughly 31% of the sample. The sample's treatment or condition label is to be understood as: allogeneic hematopoietic cell transplantation with graft depleted of TCRalphabeta T cells and CD19 B cells.

The source material was PBMCs, mostly from graft donor cells, sampled 360 days after TCRalphabeta/CD19-depleted stem cell transplant. These receptors all stem from a boy in the first two years of life who had a stem cell transplant for SCID, so the T cells may come from the graft donor.

This chain connects TRBV20-1 to TRBJ2-5, with D tentatively TRBD2 (7 bases). V was pared by 4 bases and J by 5 bases, with 20 bases between. There are 15 residues in the CDR3. Germline lookup yields CDR1 DFQATT and CDR2 SNEGSKA (reference sequence). CDR3 sequence: CSATPGEGRVETQYF. CDR3 nucleotide sequence: TGCAGTGCTACGCCAGGGGAAGGGAGGGTCGAGACCCAGTACTTC.

This clonotype was counted at least ten times. The chain carries TRBV15 and TRBJ2-5; TRBD2 is a possible D gene (6 bases). Trimming removed 5 bases at V and 2 bases at J, with 21 bases between. CDR3 size: 17 residues. From germline, CDR1 is LNHNV and CDR2 YYDKDF (reference sequence). Written as DNA, the CDR3 is TGTGCCACCAGCGCTTCAATGTGGATGGGGGGACAAGAGACCCAGTACTTC. Its translation is CATSASMWMGGQETQYF.

The CDR3 here is CAIKDGVEKLFF. CDR3 coding DNA: TGTGCCATCAAGGATGGGGTTGAAAAACTGTTTTTT. The V and J genes are TRBV10-3 and TRBJ1-4; no definite D call. This CDR3 comprises 12 residues. V lost 7 bases, J lost 7 bases, and 10 bases lay in between. CDR1 and CDR2 (germline): ENHRY, SYGVKD.

The chain couples TRBV12-3 or TRBV12-4 to TRBJ1-5; possible D gene TRBD1, 5 bases. Deletions cut 3 bases from V and 10 bases from J, with 13 bases between. The CDR3 consists of 13 residues. The CDR3 reads CASSLETRGPQHF. Written as DNA, the CDR3 is TGTGCCAGCAGTTTGGAGACGAGGGGTCCCCAGCATTTT.

This clonotype was picked up a small number of times. The gene calls are TRBV6-5 and TRBJ2-7, with D unclear. Trimming shortened V by 4 bases and J by 3 bases, and 16 bases separated the two germline ends. Germline CDR1 and CDR2: MNHEY and SVGAGI. This CDR3 has 15 residues. CDR3 in amino acids: CASSSGYHSGYEQYF. DNA of the CDR3: TGTGCCAGCAGTTCAGGATACCATTCGGGCTACGAGCAGTACTTC.

In nucleotides, the CDR3 is TGCGCCAGCAGCTTGGAGGGAACCGGAAACACCATATATTTT. It codes for CASSLEGTGNTIYF. The chain carries TRBV5-1 and TRBJ1-3, with D unclear. V dropped 0 bases and J dropped 4 bases, with 8 bases sitting between them. The CDR3 contains 14 residues. Per the germline V gene, CDR1 is SGHRS and CDR2 is YFSETQ.

This chain links TRBV5-5 with TRBJ1-1; perhaps TRBD1 as D (6 bases). Trimming removed 1 base at V and 4 bases at J, with 11 bases between. The germline V gene has CDR1 SGHKS and CDR2 YYEKEE (reference sequence). CDR3 length equals 14 residues. CDR3 sequence: CASSLQQGGTEAFF. CDR3 DNA sequence: TGTGCCAGCAGCTTGCAACAGGGAGGCACTGAAGCTTTCTTT.

V is TRBV7-2 and J is TRBJ1-5; D is unresolved. The CDR3 runs 15 residues. Germline CDR1 reads SGHTA; CDR2 reads FQGNSA. Trimming left V 1 base short and J 4 bases short, with 11 bases between. CDR3 nucleotide sequence: TGTGCCAGCAGCTTAGTAATGGCGTCTAATCAGCCCCAGCATTTT. This translates into CASSLVMASNQPQHF.

This clonotype was seen a few times. This chain links TRBV12-3 or TRBV12-4 with TRBJ1-2; the D is unclear. The CDR3 covers 14 residues. V lost 3 bases and J 5 bases, leaving 13 bases between the germline ends. The CDR3 reads CASSFISTLYGYTF. The CDR3 nucleotides are TGTGCCAGCAGTTTTATAAGTACCTTGTATGGCTACACCTTC.

The chain links TRBV6-2 or TRBV6-3 to TRBJ2-7; perhaps TRBD2 as D (6 bases). Germline lookup yields CDR1 MNHEY and CDR2 SVGEGT. The CDR3 has 16 residues. Trimming cost V 2 bases and J 4 bases, with 18 bases left between them. CDR3 in amino acids: CASSYHVSAGSYEQYF. CDR3 sequence (DNA): TGTGCCAGCAGTTACCACGTCTCAGCGGGTTCTTACGAGCAGTACTTC.

This clonotype has only a few counts. V and J are TRBV7-9 and TRBJ1-1, with D perhaps TRBD1 (6 bases). This CDR3 has 16 residues. Trimming took off 5 bases at V and 0 bases at J, with 16 bases between the two ends. Germline V gene lookup returns CDR1 SEHNR and CDR2 FQNEAQ (reference sequence). Here the CDR3 reads CASSHLSAGVNTEAFF. The CDR3 DNA reads as TGTGCCAGCAGCCACCTCTCGGCAGGGGTGAACACTGAAGCTTTCTTT.

V usage is TRBV12-3 or TRBV12-4 and J usage is TRBJ2-7; 7 nucleotides match TRBD2. The CDR3 runs 15 residues. V dropped 5 bases and J dropped 0; count of bases not matched to a gene: 7. As DNA, the CDR3 is TGTGCCAGCAGTAGGAGCGGGGCCCGCTCCTACGAGCAGTACTTC. It specifies CASSRSGARSYEQYF.

The CDR3 here is CASSLFGQRPAENEKLFF. The CDR3 nucleotides read TGCGCCAGCAGCTTATTTGGACAGAGACCGGCCGAAAATGAAAAACTGTTTTTT. The chain links TRBV5-1 to TRBJ1-4; possibly TRBD1 for D (6 bases). The CDR3 length is 18 residues. Germline V lookup: CDR1 SGHRS, CDR2 YFSETQ. Trimming removed 2 bases from V and 5 bases from J, with 22 bases in between.

The rearrangement uses TRBV5-1 and TRBJ2-3; tentative D call: TRBD2 (6 bases). The V end was cut by 7 bases, the J end by 4 bases, with 16 bases between. Germline CDR1 SGHRS, CDR2 YFSETQ. This CDR3 spans 14 amino acids. The CDR3 loop is CASSLGEAADTQYF. The CDR3 region has the DNA TGCGCCAGCTCGCTGGGGGAGGCGGCAGATACGCAGTATTTT.

The chain has TRBV27 and TRBJ2-7; D remains ambiguous. Trimming removed 5 bases from V and 9 bases from J, with 11 bases in between. Germline CDR1 is MNHEY and CDR2 is SMNVEV (reference sequence). The CDR3 is 11 amino acids. The CDR3 reads CASSHPLRQYF. CDR3 DNA: TGTGCCAGCAGTCACCCCCTTAGGCAGTACTTC.

The chain links TRBV6-5 to TRBJ1-5; D is undetermined. Per germline, CDR1 MNHEY and CDR2 SVGAGI. The CDR3 length is 16 residues. The ends were cut back, 8 bases at V and 5 bases at J, with 22 bases in the middle. The CDR3: CASLKSRRLKHQPQHF. CDR3 nucleotide sequence: TGTGCCAGCCTCAAAAGCAGAAGGCTGAAGCATCAGCCCCAGCATTTT.

This clonotype was picked up a small number of times. In DNA, the CDR3 is TGTGCCAGCAGCCCCGACAGAGCATCCCGTTCTTACACCTTC. This sequence encodes CASSPDRASRSYTF. The rearrangement uses TRBV28 and TRBJ1-2; possible D gene TRBD1, 5 bases. Germline CDR1 is MDHEN and CDR2 is SYDVKM. CDR3 length: 14 amino acids. The V and J ends lost 6 bases and 11 bases respectively, with 22 bases between them.